These 32 T cell receptor beta chains were all obtained from the same sample, sequenced in a study of CD8+ T cells in alopecia areata. It was cDNA, reverse transcribed from extracted RNA, that served as the sequencing template. Assay: immunoSEQ multiplex PCR; the TCRdb copy retains only in-frame clones and omits some. The table has fewer than 350,000 clones, 55% to 75% seen once. Indicated treatment: oral pan-JAK inhibitor, 5-10 mg twice daily. The sample consisted of CD4+ T cells sorted from blood, taken at week 24, from a patient treated with tofacitinib. The receptors here all came from a human donor with alopecia areata.

The J gene is TRBJ1-3, the V gene TRBV7-2; unclear D gene. Trimming shortened V by 1 base and J by 2 bases, and 6 bases separated the two germline ends. CDR1 is SGHTA, CDR2 FQGNSA, per germline. The CDR3 is 14 residues long. The CDR3 sequence is CASSLDFAGNTIYF. DNA of the CDR3: TGTGCCAGCAGCTTAGACTTCGCTGGAAACACCATATATTTT.

The genes are TRBV28 and TRBJ1-2; maybe TRBD1 (5 bases). Between the trimmed V and J ends, which lost 5 bases and 8 bases, there was a span of 15 bases. The germline V gene has CDR1 MDHEN and CDR2 SYDVKM. The CDR3 has 13 amino acids. The CDR3 region has the DNA TGTGCCAGCAGTGCGCCTGACAGAATCGGCTACACCTTC. This sequence encodes CASSAPDRIGYTF.

This clone was counted only a few times. V gene TRBV5-1 combines with J gene TRBJ2-7, with a weak D call TRBD1 (6 bases). This CDR3 is 12 amino acids long. V shed 2 bases and J shed 4 bases, with 7 bases lying between them. Germline lookup yields CDR1 SGHRS and CDR2 YFSETQ. CDR3 loop: CASSFDRYEQYF. In nucleotides, the CDR3 is TGCGCCAGCAGCTTTGACAGGTACGAGCAGTACTTC. Full variable domain (rest looked up from reference TRBV5-1 and TRBJ2-7): KAGVTQTPRYLIKTRGQQVTLSCSPISGHRSVSWYQQTPGQGLQFLFEYFSETQRNKGNFPGRFSGRQFSNSRSEMNVSTLELGDSALYLCASSFDRYEQYFGPGTRLTVT.

This sequence joins TRBV15 and TRBJ1-2; D might be TRBD1 (6 bases). V lost 7 bases and J 6 bases, leaving 21 bases between the germline ends. The CDR3 extends over 15 amino acids. Germline V gene sequence: CDR1 LNHNV, CDR2 YYDKDF (reference sequence). As DNA, the CDR3 is TGTGCCACCACCCCAGGCCGGGGGCGCCCTCATGGCTACACCTTC. Its protein product is CATTPGRGRPHGYTF.

V gene TRBV18 combines with J gene TRBJ2-7; D not certain. The CDR3 is 14 residues long. V lost 1 base, J lost 3 bases, and 10 bases lay in between. Germline-derived CDR1 and CDR2 are KGHSH and LQKENI. Here the CDR3 reads CASSPRGPHYEQYF. The CDR3 bases are TGTGCCAGCTCACCACGAGGACCTCACTACGAGCAGTACTTC.

The chain has TRBV29-1 and TRBJ2-3; perhaps TRBD1 as D (5 bases). V was shortened by 6 bases and J by 4 bases, with 11 bases between the two germline ends. This CDR3 is 12 amino acids long. Germline values: CDR1 SQVTM, CDR2 ANQGSEA. The CDR3 nucleotides read TGCAGCGTCCTCGACAGAGCAGATACGCAGTATTTT. Its translation is CSVLDRADTQYF.

The J gene is TRBJ2-3, the V gene TRBV2; 9 nucleotides agree with TRBD2. The CDR3 runs 15 residues. CDR1 is SNHLY, CDR2 FYNNEI, per germline. V shed 7 bases, J shed 1 base, and the junction held 6 bases outside the gene matches. CDR3 nucleotide sequence: TGTGCCAGCACCCTCGAGCGGGGGGGCACAGATACGCAGTATTTT. This sequence encodes CASTLERGGTDTQYF.

CDR3: CSVEEPGVAYNEQFF. In DNA, the CDR3 is TGCAGCGTTGAAGAGCCAGGAGTTGCTTACAATGAGCAGTTCTTC. V and J are TRBV29-1 and TRBJ2-1; D gene unclear. The CDR3 runs to 15 residues. Germline loops: CDR1 SQVTM, CDR2 ANQGSEA. V was clipped by 0 bases and J by 4 bases, with 13 bases between them.

The chain's CDR3 is CSVVGVWSNEKLFF. Written as DNA, the CDR3 is TGCAGCGTTGTAGGGGTTTGGTCTAATGAAAAACTGTTTTTT. This chain connects TRBV29-1 to TRBJ1-4, with D possibly TRBD1 on 5 matching bases. Germline loops: CDR1 SQVTM, CDR2 ANQGSEA. This CDR3 has 14 amino acids. The V gene lost 4 bases and the J gene lost 3 bases, with 12 bases spanning the gap.

This clone was counted a single time. The V call is TRBV29-1, the J call TRBJ2-5; no reliable D call. V shed 7 bases and J shed 4 bases, with 10 bases lying between them. CDR1 is SQVTM and CDR2 is ANQGSEA in the germline V gene. This CDR3 spans 11 amino acids. CDR3 residues: CSGATRETQYF. In DNA, the CDR3 is TGCAGCGGCGCAACCCGAGAGACCCAGTACTTC.

This chain links TRBV29-1 with TRBJ2-3, with TRBD2 matching 9 bases. Germline CDR1 reads SQVTM; CDR2 reads ANQGSEA. With V trimmed by 8 bases and J by 2 bases, 8 bases remained unmatched. CDR3 size: 14 residues. The chain's CDR3 is CSYGVAGATDTQYF. DNA for the CDR3: TGCAGCTATGGTGTAGCGGGGGCCACAGATACGCAGTATTTT.

The chain joins TRBV29-1 to TRBJ2-1; 7 nucleotides line up with TRBD1. This CDR3 has 14 amino acids. Germline assignment: CDR1 SQVTM and CDR2 ANQGSEA. With V trimmed by 7 bases and J by 2 bases, 8 bases remained unmatched. The CDR3 DNA is TGCAGCGGCACGGCCGGGACAGCCTACAATGAGCAGTTCTTC. The encoded protein is CSGTAGTAYNEQFF.

V usage is TRBV7-2 and J usage is TRBJ2-5; D tentatively reads TRBD1 or TRBD2 (5 bases each). CDR1 and CDR2 (germline): SGHTA, FQGNSA. V was cut by 5 bases and J by 4 bases, with 11 bases left in between. This CDR3 region has 13 residues. CDR3: CASSIGTGETQYF. In DNA form, the CDR3 reads TGTGCCAGCAGCATCGGGACCGGAGAGACCCAGTACTTC.

In this sample, this clone turned up a few times. The chain couples TRBV5-4 to TRBJ2-4, with D uncertain. In germline, CDR1 is SGHNT, CDR2 YYREEE (reference sequence). V lost 0 bases and J lost 3, with 16 bases in between. The CDR3 is 17 residues long. CDR3 sequence (DNA): TGTGCCAGCAGCTTGGCGGATTCGGCTACCAACAAAAACATTCAGTACTTC. Its protein product is CASSLADSATNKNIQYF.

The rearrangement uses TRBV4-1 and TRBJ2-7, with D perhaps TRBD2 (6 bases). Germline CDR1 and CDR2: MGHRA and YSYEKL. Trimming removed 1 base at V and 9 bases at J, with 16 bases between. This CDR3 comprises 14 residues. The CDR3 nucleotides read TGCGCCAGCAGCCAAGCCCCGCGGGGAGGCGGGCAGTACTTC. As protein: CASSQAPRGGGQYF.

This clone was counted between two and nine times. V and J are TRBV29-1 and TRBJ2-2, with 7 bases aligning to TRBD2. Germline assignment: CDR1 SQVTM and CDR2 ANQGSEA. The J segment lost 0 bases and the V segment lost 0 bases, leaving 10 bases of the junction unmatched. CDR3 length: 18 amino acids. The CDR3 DNA sequence: TGCAGCGTTGAAGATTGGGGACTATCGAAACCGAACACCGGGGAGCTGTTTTTT. This codes for CSVEDWGLSKPNTGELFF.

This clone was observed a few times. V is TRBV7-3 and J is TRBJ1-5, with D perhaps matching TRBD1 (5 bases). The germline V gene has CDR1 SGHTA and CDR2 FQGTGA. Trimming left V 5 bases short and J 4 bases short, with 9 bases between. The CDR3 sequence is 13 residues long. CDR3 sequence (DNA): TGTGCCAGCAGCCCCGGGGGGAATCAGCCCCAGCATTTT. As protein: CASSPGGNQPQHF. Full variable domain (missing parts from reference TRBV7-3 and TRBJ1-5): GAGVSQTPSNKVTEKGKYVELRCDPISGHTALYWYRQSLGQGPEFLIYFQGTGAADDSGLPNDRFFAVRPEGSVSTLKIQRTERGDSAVYLCASSPGGNQPQHFGDGTRLSIL.

The genes are TRBV4-2 and TRBJ1-1; perhaps TRBD1 as D (5 bases). Between the trimmed V and J ends, which lost 0 bases and 5 bases, there was a span of 10 bases. Germline CDR1 LGHNA, CDR2 YNFKEQ. The CDR3 runs 14 residues. CDR3 sequence: CASSQEEGRTEAFF. The CDR3 nucleotides are TGTGCCAGCAGCCAAGAAGAGGGGAGGACTGAAGCTTTCTTT.

This chain links TRBV25-1 with TRBJ2-2, with a tentative D call TRBD1 (7 bases). The CDR3 contains 15 residues. Looked up from germline, CDR1 is MGHDK and CDR2 is SYGVNS. V gave up 6 bases and J gave up 7 bases, with 18 bases separating them. Written as DNA, the CDR3 is TGTGCCAGCAGCGCTCGGTCAGGGGGGATCGGGGAGCTGTTTTTT. Translated, it gives CASSARSGGIGELFF.

The chain combines TRBV18 with TRBJ1-2; 9 bases map to TRBD1. Germline CDR1 is KGHSH and CDR2 is LQKENI. The CDR3 length is 15 residues. V was clipped by 3 bases and J by 7 bases; unmatched bases: 9. The CDR3 region is CASSPGQGVSRGYTF. CDR3 bases: TGTGCCAGCTCACCGGGACAGGGAGTTTCTCGTGGCTACACCTTC.

Only one count was recorded for this clone. The chain links TRBV10-3 to TRBJ1-6; D unclear. This CDR3 has 14 amino acids. Germline-derived CDR1 and CDR2 are ENHRY and SYGVKD. V lost 10 bases, J lost 2 bases, and 12 bases lay in between. The DNA for the CDR3 is TGTGCCAACGGCGGTGTAACCTATAATTCACCCCTCCACTTT. This sequence encodes CANGGVTYNSPLHF.

This sequence joins TRBV11-1 and TRBJ2-5; TRBD2 matches 9 bases. This CDR3 contains 15 residues. Per germline, CDR1 SGHAT and CDR2 FQDESV (reference sequence). The J segment lost 1 base and the V segment lost 3 bases, leaving 3 bases of the junction unmatched. CDR3 residues: CASSFMGLAQETQYF. In nucleotides, the CDR3 is TGTGCCAGCAGCTTTATGGGACTAGCCCAAGAGACCCAGTACTTC.

The chain combines TRBV7-2 with TRBJ1-5, with 7 bases fitting TRBD1. Germline assignment: CDR1 SGHTA and CDR2 FQGNSA. Trimming cost V 4 bases and J 5 bases; bases outside gene matches: 2. The CDR3 length is 13 residues. The CDR3 bases are TGTGCCAGCAGCTCCCAGGGGGATCAGCCCCAGCATTTT. This translates into CASSSQGDQPQHF.

This clone occurred a few times. V and J are TRBV6-1 and TRBJ2-3; D gene unclear. Germline values: CDR1 MNHNS, CDR2 SASEGT. CDR3 length equals 13 residues. The CDR3 loop reads CVVRAQGTDTQYF. In nucleotides, the CDR3 is TGTGTCGTCAGAGCCCAGGGCACAGATACGCAGTATTTT.

The chain combines TRBV4-1 with TRBJ1-1; 9 positions agree with TRBD1. V shed 1 base, J shed 1 base, and the junction held 4 bases outside the gene matches. The CDR3 runs to 16 residues. CDR1 is MGHRA and CDR2 is YSYEKL in the germline V gene. CDR3 region: CASSQGTGASNTEAFF. The CDR3, as DNA: TGCGCCAGCAGCCAAGGGACAGGGGCCTCGAACACTGAAGCTTTCTTT.

The rearrangement links TRBV29-1 to TRBJ1-1; no firm D call. The CDR3 runs 12 residues. Germline values: CDR1 SQVTM, CDR2 ANQGSEA. The V end was cut by 0 bases, the J end by 8 bases, with 10 bases between. Written as DNA, the CDR3 is TGCAGCGTTGAAGATCCCGAGAAAGAAGCTTTCTTT. It specifies CSVEDPEKEAFF.

The chain carries TRBV6-5 and TRBJ1-2; 12 bases are a match to TRBD1. The CDR3 extends over 15 amino acids. V was pared by 7 bases and J by 6 bases, with 9 bases of the junction left unmatched. Looked up from germline, CDR1 is MNHEY and CDR2 is SVGAGI. Here the CDR3 DNA reads TGTGCCAGCACCCCCTCGGGACAGGGGGCACATGGCTACACCTTC. It specifies CASTPSGQGAHGYTF.

This clone was seen a handful of times. The chain has TRBV5-1 and TRBJ2-1; unclear D gene. The CDR3 is made up of 14 amino acids. The germline gives CDR1 SGHRS, CDR2 YFSETQ. V was pared by 1 base and J by 10 bases, with 15 bases between. The CDR3 nucleotides are TGCGCCAGCAGCTTGAAAGTTAGCTCCGTCGAGCAGTTCTTC. Protein sequence: CASSLKVSSVEQFF.

The V gene is TRBV6-5, the J gene TRBJ2-3, with D hard to call. Germline V lookup: CDR1 MNHEY, CDR2 SVGAGI. The V and J ends lost 4 bases and 3 bases respectively, with 11 bases between them. CDR3 length equals 14 residues. The CDR3 DNA reads as TGTGCCAGCAGTTTCCCGGGCCATACAGATACGCAGTATTTT. Amino acid sequence: CASSFPGHTDTQYF.

The chain has TRBV5-1 and TRBJ2-2; 8 bases are shared with TRBD2. Germline V gene sequence: CDR1 SGHRS, CDR2 YFSETQ. V lost 3 bases and J lost 7; bases outside the gene matches: 5. CDR3 length: 14 amino acids. CDR3 sequence: CASSYGTSIGELFF. The CDR3 bases are TGCGCCAGCAGCTACGGGACTAGTATCGGGGAGCTGTTTTTT.

The CDR3 region has the DNA TGCGCCAGCAGCCAACGATCTCAGCGTGAGGGAGAGACCCAGTACTTC. Protein sequence: CASSQRSQREGETQYF. The rearrangement uses TRBV4-1 and TRBJ2-5; D is perhaps TRBD2 (5 bases). This CDR3 comprises 16 residues. Germline V lookup: CDR1 MGHRA, CDR2 YSYEKL. Trimming stripped 2 bases from V and 4 bases from J, with 17 bases between.

J is TRBJ2-7 and V is TRBV5-1; a possible D gene is TRBD1 (5 bases). Trimming shortened V by 4 bases and J by 3 bases, and 17 bases separated the two germline ends. This CDR3 spans 15 amino acids. CDR1 and CDR2 from the germline V gene are SGHRS and YFSETQ. The CDR3, as DNA: TGCGCCAGCAGCCCCATCGCAGGGTCTAACTACGAGCAGTACTTC. Encoded protein: CASSPIAGSNYEQYF.